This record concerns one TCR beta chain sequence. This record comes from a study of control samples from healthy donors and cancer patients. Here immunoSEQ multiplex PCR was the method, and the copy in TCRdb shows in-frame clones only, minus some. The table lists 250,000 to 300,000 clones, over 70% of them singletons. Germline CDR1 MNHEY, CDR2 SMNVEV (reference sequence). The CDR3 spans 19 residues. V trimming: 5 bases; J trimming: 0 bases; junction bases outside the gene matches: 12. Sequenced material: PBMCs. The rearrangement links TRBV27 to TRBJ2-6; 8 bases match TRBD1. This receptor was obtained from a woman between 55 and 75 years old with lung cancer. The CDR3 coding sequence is TGTGCCAGCAGTCTACGGATGGGACAGGAGATCTCTGGGGCCAACGTCCTGACTTTC. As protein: CASSLRMGQEISGANVLTF. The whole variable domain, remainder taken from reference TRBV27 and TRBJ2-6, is EAQVTQNPRYLITVTGKKLTVTCSQNMNHEYMSWYRQDPGLGLRQIYYSMNVEVTDKGDVPEGYKVSRKEKRNFPLILESPSPNQTSLYFCASSLRMGQEISGANVLTFGAGSRLTVL.